These 28 T cell receptor beta chains were all obtained from the same sample, sequenced in a study of long-term antiretroviral therapy in people with HIV (dated by TCRdb to between 2020 and 2023). Sequencing of the TRB variable region was done with the immunoSEQ hsTCRB v3.0 assay at survey level resolution. The clones in this table, taken by TCRdb from immuneACCESS, are in-frame only. Not every clone is retained; where verified, under half of the shortfall comes from an unresolved V gene, and the cause of the rest is unknown. The sample table records about 25,000 clones; roughly 80% of these occur just once. The ten largest clonotypes hold approximately 6% of the sample. The source was unsorted PBMCs, collected 4.4 years after starting antiretroviral therapy. These receptors came from a man younger than 45 with HIV.

J is TRBJ1-5 and V is TRBV29-1; 9 bases agree with TRBD1. This CDR3 has 15 amino acids. CDR1 is SQVTM and CDR2 is ANQGSEA in the germline V gene. Losses at the gene ends were 0 bases for V and 3 bases for J; bases not matched to a gene: 3. The CDR3 DNA reads TGCAGCGTTGAAGAGGGGACAGGGCTCAATCAGCCCCAGCATTTT. Amino acid sequence: CSVEEGTGLNQPQHF.

The chain joins TRBV27 to TRBJ1-2; 11 bases are shared with TRBD1. Trimming took 5 bases from V and 4 from J; bases not matched to a gene: 9. Germline CDR1 is MNHEY and CDR2 is SMNVEV (reference sequence). The CDR3 length is 16 residues. Here the CDR3 reads CASSNTDRGRLYGYTF. The CDR3 DNA sequence: TGTGCCAGCAGTAATACGGACAGGGGGCGCCTCTATGGCTACACCTTC.

The rearrangement uses TRBV6-5 and TRBJ1-2; perhaps TRBD1 as D (5 bases). V lost 7 bases, J lost 6 bases, and 12 bases lay in between. This CDR3 comprises 12 residues. Per germline, CDR1 MNHEY and CDR2 SVGAGI. The CDR3 here is CASTSGGDGYTF. The CDR3 nucleotides read TGTGCCAGCACCTCTGGGGGGGATGGCTACACCTTC.

The CDR3 loop is CSVGGGSSYEQYF. CDR3 coding DNA: TGCAGCGTTGGGGGAGGCAGCTCCTACGAGCAGTACTTC. The chain recombines TRBV29-1 with TRBJ2-5, with a possible D match to TRBD2 (6 bases). The tail of the sequence fits TRBJ2-7 better, so the J call may be wrong. This CDR3 region has 13 residues. Germline CDR1 and CDR2: SQVTM and ANQGSEA.

The V and J genes are TRBV4-3 and TRBJ1-1; the D gene is possibly TRBD1 (6 bases). There are 15 residues in the CDR3. Germline V gene sequence: CDR1 LGHNA, CDR2 YSLEER. V was cut by 0 bases and J by 8 bases, with 16 bases left in between. The CDR3 DNA is TGCGCCAGCAGCCAAGATTTGGGGGCCTCCGGGGAAGCTTTCTTT. Residues: CASSQDLGASGEAFF.

The V and J genes are TRBV11-2 and TRBJ2-2; no firm D call. The germline V gene has CDR1 SGHAT and CDR2 FQNNGV. V lost 2 bases to trimming and J lost 3 bases, with 10 bases between them. The CDR3 is 15 residues long. The CDR3 here is CASSLSLFYTGELFF. As DNA, the CDR3 is TGTGCCAGCAGCTTATCTCTCTTTTACACCGGGGAGCTGTTTTTT.

The V and J genes are TRBV6-1 and TRBJ2-7, with TRBD1 matching over 8 bases. Germline values: CDR1 MNHNS, CDR2 SASEGT. The CDR3 covers 13 residues. J was trimmed by 3 bases and V by 6 bases; bases with no gene match: 4. The CDR3 DNA is TGTGCCAGCAGATCCGGGACAGGCTACGAGCAGTACTTC. Translated: CASRSGTGYEQYF.

This rearrangement joins TRBV7-9 to TRBJ1-1; a weak D match, TRBD1 (6 bases). The CDR3 spans 16 residues. V lost 5 bases and J 1 base, leaving 17 bases between the germline ends. The germline CDR1 and CDR2 sequences are SEHNR and FQNEAQ (reference sequence). CDR3 loop: CASSHGEATGNTEAFF. The CDR3 nucleotides are TGTGCCAGCAGCCATGGGGAAGCGACAGGGAACACTGAAGCTTTCTTT.

This sequence joins TRBV6-5 and TRBJ1-6, with 11 nucleotides matching TRBD1. V gave up 2 bases and J gave up 9 bases; unmatched junction bases: 3. This CDR3 spans 15 amino acids. In germline, CDR1 is MNHEY, CDR2 SVGAGI. The CDR3 loop is CASSYTGTGGSPLHF. The CDR3 DNA follows: TGTGCCAGCAGTTACACCGGGACAGGGGGTTCACCCCTCCACTTT.

CDR3 region: CASSFTGGRNEQYF. The CDR3 region has the DNA TGTGCCAGCAGCTTCACAGGGGGCAGGAACGAGCAGTACTTC. The V call is TRBV5-4, the J call TRBJ2-7; TRBD1 aligns across 9 bases. The junction had 5 bases not matched to a gene; V was cut back by 2 bases and J by 5 bases. The CDR3 has 14 residues. Per the germline V gene, CDR1 is SGHNT and CDR2 is YYREEE (reference sequence). Using reference TRBV5-4 and TRBJ2-7 for the parts outside the CDR3, the full variable domain is ETGVTQSPTHLIKTRGQQVTLRCSSQSGHNTVSWYQQALGQGPQFIFQYYREEENGRGNFPPRFSGLQFPNYSSELNVNALELDDSALYLCASSFTGGRNEQYFGPGTRLTVT.

The chain is built from TRBV19 and TRBJ1-2; tentatively, D is TRBD1 (5 bases). This CDR3 is built from 15 residues. The V end was cut by 7 bases, the J end by 1 base, with 16 bases between. Germline V gene sequence: CDR1 LNHDA, CDR2 SQIVND (reference sequence). The CDR3 DNA follows: TGTGCCAGTATCCAGGACCCGGGGGGTAACTATGGCTACACCTTC. Protein: CASIQDPGGNYGYTF. Filled out from reference TRBV19 and TRBJ1-2, the complete variable domain reads DGGITQSPKYLFRKEGQNVTLSCEQNLNHDAMYWYRQDPGQGLRLIYYSQIVNDFQKGDIAEGYSVSREKKESFPLTVTSAQKNPTAFYLCASIQDPGGNYGYTFGSGTRLTVV.

CDR3 amino acids: CASTRTGLHNYGYTF. The CDR3 bases are TGTGCCAGCACCCGGACAGGGCTTCATAACTATGGCTACACCTTC. The chain carries TRBV11-2 and TRBJ1-2; 8 bases are shared with TRBD1. The CDR3 has 15 residues. Germline V gene lookup returns CDR1 SGHAT and CDR2 FQNNGV. V lost 7 bases, J lost 1 base, and 8 bases stayed unmatched. Using reference TRBV11-2 and TRBJ1-2 for the parts outside the CDR3, the full variable domain is EAGVAQSPRYKIIEKRQSVAFWCNPISGHATLYWYQQILGQGPKLLIQFQNNGVVDDSQLPKDRFSAERLKGVDSTLKIQPAKLEDSAVYLCASTRTGLHNYGYTFGSGTRLTVV.

This chain links TRBV6-5 with TRBJ1-2; a possible D gene is TRBD1 (5 bases). The V and J ends lost 7 bases and 1 base respectively, with 13 bases between them. Germline-derived CDR1 and CDR2 are MNHEY and SVGAGI. The CDR3 covers 14 residues. Here the CDR3 reads CASNPGGLNYGYTF. CDR3 nucleotide sequence: TGTGCCAGCAATCCGGGGGGACTTAACTATGGCTACACCTTC.

This clone was seen only a few times. V usage is TRBV5-1 and J usage is TRBJ1-2, with D perhaps matching TRBD1 (5 bases). Germline CDR1 reads SGHRS; CDR2 reads YFSETQ. V lost 1 base and J lost 3, with 10 bases in between. The CDR3 spans 14 residues. CDR3 sequence reads: CASSLPPGDYGYTF. CDR3 bases: TGCGCCAGCAGCTTGCCCCCGGGGGACTATGGCTACACCTTC.

The chain joins TRBV5-1 to TRBJ1-1; 11 bases agree with TRBD1. The CDR3 totals 15 residues. The trim removed 1 base at V and 5 bases at J, leaving 4 bases unmatched. Germline lookup yields CDR1 SGHRS and CDR2 YFSETQ. DNA for the CDR3: TGCGCCAGCAGCTTGACCGGGACAGGGGGAACTGAAGCTTTCTTT. It specifies CASSLTGTGGTEAFF. Combining the CDR3 with reference TRBV5-1 and TRBJ1-1 gives the whole variable domain KAGVTQTPRYLIKTRGQQVTLSCSPISGHRSVSWYQQTPGQGLQFLFEYFSETQRNKGNFPGRFSGRQFSNSRSEMNVSTLELGDSALYLCASSLTGTGGTEAFFGQGTRLTVV.

A single count supports this clone. The V gene is TRBV9, the J gene TRBJ2-2; 8 positions agree with TRBD1. The length of the CDR3 is 16 residues. Germline V lookup: CDR1 SGDLS, CDR2 YYNGEE. Unmatched junction bases numbered 5, after V lost 3 bases and J lost 1 base. The chain's CDR3 is CASSASGQVNTGELFF. The CDR3, as DNA: TGTGCCAGCAGCGCCTCGGGACAGGTGAACACCGGGGAGCTGTTTTTT.

The chain links TRBV19 to TRBJ2-4; TRBD1 might be the D (5 bases). V lost 8 bases and J lost 1, with 24 bases in between. This CDR3 region has 18 residues. Germline CDR1 and CDR2: LNHDA and SQIVND (reference sequence). The CDR3 DNA follows: TGTGCCAGTTCTACTGGGGCCCCACGACTCTTCGCCAAAAACATTCAGTACTTC. Encoded protein: CASSTGAPRLFAKNIQYF.

The chain couples TRBV11-2 to TRBJ2-6, with TRBD1 matching over 9 bases. The CDR3 is made up of 18 amino acids. V lost 4 bases to trimming and J lost 4 bases; unmatched junction nucleotides: 11. Germline CDR1 and CDR2: SGHAT and FQNNGV. The CDR3 DNA follows: TGTGCCAGCAGCTACCAGGGACAGGGTTATACAGGGGCCAACGTCCTGACTTTC. Residues: CASSYQGQGYTGANVLTF.

The gene calls are TRBV27 and TRBJ1-1, with a possible D match to TRBD1 (6 bases). The germline V and J ends were trimmed by 5 bases and 11 bases, with 21 bases remaining between them. CDR1 MNHEY and CDR2 SMNVEV come from the germline V gene (reference sequence). The CDR3 runs 14 residues. CDR3: CASSPPAGGSGAFF. The DNA of the CDR3 is TGTGCCAGCAGTCCGCCGGCGGGGGGCAGTGGGGCTTTCTTT.

V gene TRBV18 combines with J gene TRBJ2-7; possibly TRBD1 for D (6 bases). In germline, CDR1 is KGHSH, CDR2 LQKENI. Trimming cost V 3 bases and J 1 base, with 13 bases left between them. This CDR3 contains 15 residues. The CDR3 spells CASSPGGSASYEQYF. The CDR3 nucleotides read TGTGCCAGCTCACCTGGGGGCTCGGCGTCCTACGAGCAGTACTTC.

This rearrangement joins TRBV4-1 to TRBJ2-1; 10 nucleotides match TRBD2. CDR1 is MGHRA, CDR2 YSYEKL, per germline. The CDR3 extends over 17 amino acids. V shed 4 bases, J shed 9 bases, and the junction held 15 bases outside the gene matches. The CDR3 loop reads CASSPHAGSGGAGEQFF. CDR3 nucleotides: TGCGCCAGCAGCCCCCACGCCGGGAGCGGGGGGGCCGGTGAGCAGTTCTTC.

This chain links TRBV7-9 with TRBJ2-1; 8 positions match TRBD1. This CDR3 contains 12 residues. Germline V gene data show CDR1 as SEHNR and CDR2 as FQNEAQ (reference sequence). J was trimmed by 12 bases and V by 8 bases; bases with no gene match: 9. The CDR3 sequence: CASRGQDFWQFF. CDR3 sequence (DNA): TGTGCCAGCCGGGGACAGGATTTCTGGCAGTTCTTC.

The genes are TRBV6-5 and TRBJ1-1, with D possibly being TRBD1 (6 bases). The V gene lost 0 bases and the J gene lost 4 bases, with 12 bases spanning the gap. The V gene's germline CDR1 is MNHEY and CDR2 SVGAGI. The length of the CDR3 is 15 residues. CDR3 in amino acids: CASSYSRGRSTEAFF. CDR3 nucleotide sequence: TGTGCCAGCAGTTACTCGAGGGGGAGGAGCACTGAAGCTTTCTTT.

The V call is TRBV19, the J call TRBJ1-2; 8 bases align to TRBD1. The CDR3 extends over 16 amino acids. Germline V CDR1 and CDR2: LNHDA, SQIVND (reference sequence). Losses at the gene ends were 5 bases for V and 4 bases for J; bases not matched to a gene: 12. DNA of the CDR3: TGTGCCAGTAGTTGGAAGGGGCAGGGGGCTTCCTATGGCTACACCTTC. It is translated as CASSWKGQGASYGYTF.

V is TRBV5-1 and J is TRBJ1-1, with a possible D match to TRBD1 (6 bases). Per germline, CDR1 SGHRS and CDR2 YFSETQ. Trimming shortened V by 4 bases and J by 0 bases, and 10 bases separated the two germline ends. CDR3 length: 14 residues. CDR3 region: CASSQQGMNTEAFF. CDR3 DNA sequence: TGCGCCAGCAGCCAACAGGGAATGAACACTGAAGCTTTCTTT.

This sequence joins TRBV25-1 and TRBJ2-1; the match to TRBD2 covers 9 bases. Trimming cost V 3 bases and J 5 bases; bases outside gene matches: 5. CDR1 and CDR2 from the germline V gene are MGHDK and SYGVNS. This CDR3 contains 15 residues. CDR3 sequence (DNA): TGTGCCAGCAGTGATAGCGGGAGAATGGACAATGAGCAGTTCTTC. This translates into CASSDSGRMDNEQFF. The variable domain in full, with the rest retrieved from reference TRBV25-1 and TRBJ2-1, is EADIYQTPRYLVIGTGKKITLECSQTMGHDKMYWYQQDPGMELHLIHYSYGVNSTEKGDLSSESTVSRIRTEHFPLTLESARPSHTSQYLCASSDSGRMDNEQFFGPGTRLTVL.

The CDR3 coding sequence is TGTGCCAGCAGCTTGCCGCAGAGTAGTTCTGGGGCCAACGTCCTGACTTTC. Its translation: CASSLPQSSSGANVLTF. The chain is built from TRBV5-6 and TRBJ2-6, with D hard to call. The germline V and J ends were trimmed by 1 base and 1 base, with 12 bases remaining between them. Per the germline V gene, CDR1 is SGHDT and CDR2 is YYEEEE. This CDR3 has 17 residues.

Only a few counts were recorded for this clone. The chain combines TRBV7-9 with TRBJ1-2, with a weak D call TRBD1 (5 bases). Germline lookup yields CDR1 SEHNR and CDR2 FQNEAQ (reference sequence). With 5 bases removed from V and 6 bases from J, the gap between germline ends came to 13 bases. This CDR3 contains 13 residues. The CDR3 region is CASSVDSQNGYTF. DNA of the CDR3: TGTGCCAGCAGCGTCGACAGTCAAAATGGCTACACCTTC. Full variable domain (rest looked up from reference TRBV7-9 and TRBJ1-2): DTGVSQNPRHKITKRGQNVTFRCDPISEHNRLYWYRQTLGQGPEFLTYFQNEAQLEKSRLLSDRFSAERPKGSFSTLEIQRTEQGDSAMYLCASSVDSQNGYTFGSGTRLTVV.